A single sample gave rise to the 27 T cell receptor beta chains below, sequenced in a study of blood T cells in healthy people across ages. Combining a sample-barcoded 5' primer with a J-beta primer mix, a second PCR ran for about 6 to 11 cycles. Using its own MiXCR run on the 5' RACE reads, TCRdb lists one record per CDR3 protein. This table holds more than 1,400,000 distinct CDR3 sequences, 42% found once. Sequencing was performed on blood. The receptors come from a woman between 18 and 29 years old in good health.

The rearrangement uses TRBV13 and TRBJ2-7, with D maybe TRBD2 (6 bases). This CDR3 is built from 14 residues. Per the germline V gene, CDR1 is PRHDT and CDR2 is FYEKMQ (reference sequence). The V and J ends lost 4 bases and 2 bases respectively, with 12 bases between them. The CDR3 region is CASSYSGYTYEQYF. CDR3 nucleotides: TGTGCCAGCAGCTACAGCGGGTATACCTACGAGCAGTACTTC.

V usage is TRBV20-1 and J usage is TRBJ1-5, with unresolved D. Germline loops: CDR1 DFQATT, CDR2 SNEGSKA (reference sequence). The CDR3 is made up of 15 amino acids. V dropped 0 bases and J dropped 3 bases, with 12 bases sitting between them. DNA for the CDR3: TGCAGTGCTAGAGATGGGAGATATGACAATCAGCCCCAGCATTTT. Its protein product is CSARDGRYDNQPQHF.

The chain joins TRBV20-1 to TRBJ2-5; a possible D gene is TRBD2 (5 bases). Germline assignment: CDR1 DFQATT and CDR2 SNEGSKA (reference sequence). Between the trimmed V and J ends, which lost 0 bases and 3 bases, there was a span of 14 bases. The CDR3 is 15 residues long. The DNA for the CDR3 is TGCAGTGCTAGAGATCCCACGGGATCCAAAGAGACCCAGTACTTC. This gives the protein CSARDPTGSKETQYF.

This clonotype showed up just a few times. The chain combines TRBV6-5 with TRBJ1-2; TRBD1 aligns across 11 bases. Trimming removed 0 bases from V and 3 bases from J; junction bases left unmatched: 6. CDR3 length: 17 residues. Germline loops: CDR1 MNHEY, CDR2 SVGAGI. The CDR3 loop is CASSYSTGTGGYYGYTF. Here the CDR3 DNA reads TGTGCCAGCAGTTACTCGACCGGGACAGGGGGTTACTATGGCTACACCTTC.

The gene calls are TRBV3-1 and TRBJ2-5; TRBD2 aligns across 13 bases. The ends lost 0 bases at V and 4 bases at J; junction bases unmatched: 5. The CDR3 spans 17 residues. Germline V gives CDR1 LGHDT, CDR2 YNNKEL (reference sequence). CDR3 bases: TGTGCCAGCAGCCAAGATTGGACTAGCGGGGGACGAGAGACCCAGTACTTC. Translated: CASSQDWTSGGRETQYF.

The V gene is TRBV6-5, the J gene TRBJ2-7; 9 bases line up with TRBD2. Trimming cost V 3 bases and J 7 bases; bases outside gene matches: 10. The germline CDR1 and CDR2 sequences are MNHEY and SVGAGI. The length of the CDR3 is 15 residues. The CDR3 reads CASSYGVSGGWEQYF. CDR3 in DNA: TGTGCCAGCAGTTATGGTGTTAGCGGGGGTTGGGAGCAGTACTTC.

The rearrangement joins TRBV20-1 to TRBJ1-4; D gene unclear. V was cut by 2 bases and J by 4 bases, with 17 bases left in between. The CDR3 is made up of 16 amino acids. The germline gives CDR1 DFQATT, CDR2 SNEGSKA (reference sequence). Written as DNA, the CDR3 is TGCAGTGCTAGACTGGGAAGCATCGCCCTTAATGAAAAACTGTTTTTT. Translating it yields CSARLGSIALNEKLFF.

This clonotype was counted a few times. The chain links TRBV29-1 to TRBJ2-7; 7 bases are a match to TRBD2. The germline V gene encodes CDR1 SQVTM and CDR2 ANQGSEA. The CDR3 has 14 residues. V shed 2 bases, J shed 3 bases, and the junction held 7 bases outside the gene matches. CDR3 DNA sequence: TGCAGCGTTGAAATGGCGGGAGCTTACTACGAGCAGTACTTC. Translated, it gives CSVEMAGAYYEQYF.

Only a few counts were recorded for this clonotype. The chain joins TRBV2 to TRBJ2-5; the match to TRBD2 covers 13 bases. Germline V gives CDR1 SNHLY, CDR2 FYNNEI. After removal of 8 bases from V and 3 bases from J, the junction contained 6 bases not matched to a gene. CDR3 length equals 15 residues. CDR3 sequence reads: CASGLAGVGKETQYF. CDR3 DNA sequence: TGTGCCAGCGGACTAGCGGGGGTAGGGAAAGAGACCCAGTACTTC.

The V call is TRBV4-1, the J call TRBJ2-5, with 10 bases fitting TRBD1. Losses at the gene ends were 0 bases for V and 5 bases for J; bases not matched to a gene: 9. Germline lookup yields CDR1 MGHRA and CDR2 YSYEKL. The CDR3 runs to 17 residues. Here the CDR3 reads CASSQDLRGQGWETQYF. The CDR3 DNA reads TGCGCCAGCAGCCAAGATCTGCGGGGACAGGGGTGGGAGACCCAGTACTTC.

V is TRBV2 and J is TRBJ2-3; 12 nucleotides agree with TRBD2. The germline V gene has CDR1 SNHLY and CDR2 FYNNEI. The CDR3 has 16 amino acids. J was trimmed by 2 bases and V by 8 bases; bases with no gene match: 8. The CDR3: CASGAGLAGFTDTQYF. CDR3 nucleotides: TGTGCCAGCGGGGCAGGACTAGCGGGATTCACAGATACGCAGTATTTT.

This clonotype was observed a handful of times. The rearrangement uses TRBV6-1 and TRBJ1-2, with a possible D match to TRBD1 (6 bases). The CDR3 has 17 amino acids. CDR1 MNHNS and CDR2 SASEGT come from the germline V gene. Trimming removed 3 bases from V and 4 bases from J, with 21 bases in between. This CDR3 is CASSDGSGTPGAYGYTF. The CDR3 bases are TGTGCCAGCAGTGACGGATCCGGGACTCCGGGGGCCTATGGCTACACCTTC.

V is TRBV30 and J is TRBJ2-1, with 8 nucleotides matching TRBD1. Germline V gives CDR1 GTSNPN, CDR2 SVGIG (reference sequence). This CDR3 spans 13 amino acids. Trimming cost V 3 bases and J 7 bases; bases outside gene matches: 5. CDR3 in DNA: TGTGCCTGGAGACAGGGGGAGAGGAATGAGCAGTTCTTC. This codes for CAWRQGERNEQFF.

This chain joins TRBV10-3 and TRBJ2-3, with 7 bases fitting TRBD2. Germline assignment: CDR1 ENHRY and CDR2 SYGVKD. J was trimmed by 8 bases and V by 0 bases; bases with no gene match: 14. This CDR3 region has 17 residues. CDR3 in amino acids: CAISESSAGGSIGTQYF. DNA for the CDR3: TGTGCCATCAGTGAGTCGTCGGCGGGCGGGAGTATAGGTACGCAGTATTTT.

This chain links TRBV4-2 with TRBJ2-1; D possibly corresponds to TRBD1 (6 bases). Germline V lookup: CDR1 LGHNA, CDR2 YNFKEQ. Trimming cost V 4 bases and J 2 bases, with 15 bases left between them. The CDR3 is 16 amino acids. CDR3 amino acids: CASSLPGQGPYNEQFF. The CDR3 DNA reads as TGTGCCAGCAGCCTACCGGGACAAGGGCCCTACAATGAGCAGTTCTTC.

This clonotype appeared a few times. This chain uses TRBV5-1 with TRBJ2-1, with D perhaps given as TRBD1 or TRBD2 (5 bases each). The CDR3 is 14 residues long. The germline CDR1 and CDR2 sequences are SGHRS and YFSETQ. V lost 0 bases, J lost 8 bases, and 12 bases lay in between. CDR3: CASSLAASRDEQFF. In DNA, the CDR3 is TGCGCCAGCAGCTTGGCCGCTAGCAGGGATGAGCAGTTCTTC.

This clonotype occurred many times. The V and J genes are TRBV4-2 and TRBJ2-1, with a tentative D call TRBD2 (5 bases). There are 13 residues in the CDR3. With 4 bases removed from V and 3 bases from J, the gap between germline ends came to 7 bases. Germline values: CDR1 LGHNA, CDR2 YNFKEQ. Here the CDR3 DNA reads TGTGCCAGCAGCCCCCGGGACTACAATGAGCAGTTCTTC. Protein sequence: CASSPRDYNEQFF.

This clonotype was seen just once. This chain uses TRBV20-1 with TRBJ1-2; D gene ambiguous. This CDR3 is 15 amino acids long. Trimming took 0 bases from V and 8 from J, leaving 19 bases between them. Germline CDR1 is DFQATT and CDR2 is SNEGSKA (reference sequence). The CDR3 DNA follows: TGCAGTGCTAGAGATCCCAAAGGTACCCCGTGGGGCTACACCTTC. Translated: CSARDPKGTPWGYTF.

V is TRBV7-8 and J is TRBJ1-6; 7 bases match TRBD1. The germline gives CDR1 SGHVS, CDR2 FQNEAQ. The ends lost 1 base at V and 10 bases at J; junction bases unmatched: 7. The CDR3 is 15 residues long. CDR3 DNA sequence: TGTGCCAGCAGCTTAGGGCAGGGGGAGCACTCACCCCTCCACTTT. This gives the protein CASSLGQGEHSPLHF.

The J gene is TRBJ2-5, the V gene TRBV3-1; 7 bases fit TRBD2. V shed 0 bases and J 11 bases; nucleotides not matched to a gene: 6. The CDR3 length is 13 residues. Germline V lookup: CDR1 LGHDT, CDR2 YNNKEL (reference sequence). CDR3 in amino acids: CASSQDIGREQYF. The CDR3 DNA follows: TGTGCCAGCAGCCAAGATATTGGGCGGGAGCAGTACTTC.

In DNA form, the CDR3 reads TGTGCCAGCAGCTTAGTTCGACCCCGGGACCAAGGGCCCAAAGAGACCCAGTACTTC. This codes for CASSLVRPRDQGPKETQYF. The chain uses TRBV7-8 and TRBJ2-5; D is tentatively TRBD1 or TRBD2 (5 bases each). The length of the CDR3 is 19 residues. Germline assignment: CDR1 SGHVS and CDR2 FQNEAQ. Trimming left V 1 base short and J 3 bases short, with 24 bases between.

This clonotype was detected a few times. The rearrangement links TRBV24-1 to TRBJ1-2, with 7 bases matching TRBD1. Germline V gives CDR1 KGHDR, CDR2 SFDVKD. V lost 10 bases to trimming and J lost 2 bases; unmatched junction nucleotides: 6. The CDR3 spans 13 residues. CDR3 region: CATSRGLNYGYTF. DNA of the CDR3: TGTGCCACGTCGAGGGGGCTCAACTATGGCTACACCTTC.

This chain's CDR3 is CASSYSGGADEQYF. For the CDR3, the DNA is TGTGCCAGCAGTTACTCCGGGGGGGCCGACGAGCAGTACTTC. J is TRBJ2-5 and V is TRBV6-6, with 8 positions matching TRBD2. The last part of the DNA fits TRBJ2-7 better; the J call may be wrong. From germline, CDR1 is MNHNY and CDR2 SVGAGI (reference sequence). The CDR3 sequence is 14 residues long.

The CDR3 bases are TGTGCCAGCAGCCAAGCTTCGAGGCAGCCCTCCTACGAGCAGTACTTC. It is translated as CASSQASRQPSYEQYF. This sequence joins TRBV3-1 and TRBJ2-7; D remains ambiguous. The CDR3 extends over 16 amino acids. The germline V gene has CDR1 LGHDT and CDR2 YNNKEL (reference sequence). V was shortened by 1 base and J by 0 bases, with 13 bases between the two germline ends.

The chain combines TRBV9 with TRBJ1-3; no firm D call. This CDR3 is built from 16 residues. Germline-derived CDR1 and CDR2 are SGDLS and YYNGEE. Trimming pared 0 bases from V and 4 bases from J, leaving 14 bases between. This CDR3 is CASSVGVVLGGNTIYF. The CDR3 DNA follows: TGTGCCAGCAGCGTAGGCGTCGTCTTGGGAGGAAACACCATATATTTT. Variable domain in full (rest from reference TRBV9 and TRBJ1-3): DSGVTQTPKHLITATGQRVTLRCSPRSGDLSVYWYQQSLDQGLQFLIQYYNGEERAKGNILERFSAQQFPDLHSELNLSSLELGDSALYFCASSVGVVLGGNTIYFGEGSWLTVV.

V gene TRBV18 combines with J gene TRBJ1-4; no firm D call. The V end lost 3 bases, the J end lost 6 bases, and 8 bases lay between the germline ends. CDR1 is KGHSH and CDR2 is LQKENI in the germline V gene. The CDR3 length is 13 residues. Here the CDR3 reads CASSPRTDEKLFF. In DNA, the CDR3 is TGTGCCAGCTCACCGAGGACGGATGAAAAACTGTTTTTT.

The gene calls are TRBV2 and TRBJ1-4; a possible D gene is TRBD1 (5 bases). This CDR3 spans 14 amino acids. The germline gives CDR1 SNHLY, CDR2 FYNNEI. The ends were cut back, 10 bases at V and 4 bases at J, with 16 bases in the middle. CDR3 in amino acids: CATRSTGYNEKLFF. CDR3 nucleotides: TGTGCCACTCGCAGCACAGGATATAATGAAAAACTGTTTTTT.